These 6 T cell receptor beta chains were all obtained from the same sample, sequenced in a study of blood T cell repertoires in COVID-19. Libraries were prepared by immunoSEQ multiplex PCR; TCRdb keeps only in-frame clonotypes and omits some of them. The table lists some 190,000 clones, more than 75% of them singletons. The sequenced material came from peripheral blood. These receptors came from an elderly woman with acute or convalescent COVID-19.

Worth noting for this clone: The junction differs from germline at one of its ends, possibly a read error. The CDR3 DNA reads TGTGTCAGCCAAACAGGGACCCGCGAGCAGTACTTC. Its translation: CVSQTGTREQYF. The rearrangement uses TRBV12-3 or TRBV12-4 and TRBJ2-7; D perhaps matches TRBD1 (6 bases). The CDR3 runs to 12 residues.

This chain uses TRBV10-3 with TRBJ2-7; 10 bases line up with TRBD1. This CDR3 region has 14 residues. V trimming: 6 bases; J trimming: 3 bases; junction bases outside the gene matches: 5. CDR1 and CDR2 (germline): ENHRY, SYGVKD. The CDR3 sequence is CAIRAGTGDYEQYF. In DNA form, the CDR3 reads TGTGCCATCAGAGCCGGGACAGGGGACTACGAGCAGTACTTC.

The V and J genes are TRBV24-1 and TRBJ1-2, with 7 bases fitting TRBD1. The CDR3 has 15 amino acids. Unmatched junction bases numbered 3, after V lost 3 bases and J lost 0 bases. Germline values: CDR1 KGHDR, CDR2 SFDVKD. The CDR3 loop reads CATSDPGQANYGYTF. In nucleotides, the CDR3 is TGTGCCACCAGTGATCCTGGACAGGCTAACTATGGCTACACCTTC.

The CDR3 loop reads CASSLAGQNTEAFF. The CDR3 DNA is TGTGCCAGCAGCTTAGCAGGGCAGAACACTGAAGCTTTCTTT. The rearrangement uses TRBV11-3 and TRBJ1-1, with D tentatively TRBD1 (5 bases). Per the germline V gene, CDR1 is SGHNT and CDR2 is YENEEA. This CDR3 spans 14 amino acids. Deletions cut 1 base from V and 1 base from J, with 7 bases between.

The chain employs TRBV4-3 and TRBJ2-1; 15 bases match TRBD2. The CDR3 is 17 amino acids. CDR1 LGHNA and CDR2 YSLEER come from the germline V gene. Germline trimming cut 2 bases from V and 8 bases from J; bases unmatched to any gene: 7. This chain's CDR3 is CASSQRTSGRAADEQFF. The CDR3 nucleotides read TGCGCCAGCAGCCAACGGACTAGCGGGAGGGCCGCAGATGAGCAGTTCTTC.

The chain links TRBV5-1 to TRBJ2-7; possibly TRBD1 for D (5 bases). The V gene's germline CDR1 is SGHRS and CDR2 YFSETQ. The V end was cut by 7 bases, the J end by 0 bases, with 11 bases between. This CDR3 spans 13 amino acids. CDR3 protein: CASAGPRSYEQYF. The CDR3 bases are TGCGCCAGCGCAGGGCCCCGCTCCTACGAGCAGTACTTC.